This TCR beta chain was captured by sequencing in a study of blood T cell repertoires in COVID-19. Looking at the study overall: Material from acute and convalescent COVID-19 was sourced from the United States, Italy and Spain. T cells, B-cell-depleted T cells, or PBMCs provided the cDNA or gDNA that served as material.

In the original workflow: Amplification of reference gene primers provided the estimated nucleated cell counts. Assay: immunoSEQ multiplex PCR; the TCRdb copy retains only in-frame clones and omits some. That table furnishes V, J and clone size, whereas the DNA furnished D and trimming. The sample shows approximately 110,000 clones, about 85% of them seen only once. Germline CDR1 reads SQVTM; CDR2 reads ANQGSEA. CDR3 length: 13 residues. With 6 bases clipped from V and 7 bases from J, the junction kept 6 bases outside the gene matches. The source of this sequence is a man aged 35-49 years with acute or convalescent COVID-19. The chain links TRBV29-1 to TRBJ1-4, with 9 bases fitting TRBD1. Source material: peripheral blood. The CDR3 sequence is CSVGDRDGEKLFF. The CDR3 DNA is TGCAGCGTGGGGGACAGGGATGGTGAAAAACTGTTTTTT.